The sequence of this TCR beta chain was determined in a study of T-cell reconstitution after alpha-beta-depleted transplantation in children. The study's findings and limits: Several patients had high TCRbeta diversity at day 60; it came from surviving recipient T cells and thymic progenitors. About two months after transplant, alpha-beta T cells reportedly came from several hundred expanded graft clones. One year after transplant, T-cell counts and diversity came mostly from newly produced T cells.

Comment on this clonotype: As yet, its antigen is unknown.

The length of the CDR3 is 14 residues. Per the germline V gene, CDR1 is DFQATT and CDR2 is SNEGSKA (reference sequence). J was trimmed by 5 bases and V by 3 bases; bases with no gene match: 6. Unique molecular identifiers were used in preparing the TCRbeta library. TCRdb re-analysed the PCR reads in MiXCR, keeping a single row per CDR3 protein. The profile shows approximately 650,000 distinct CDR3 sequences, about an eighth of them singletons. The chain recombines TRBV20-1 with TRBJ2-2; TRBD2 matches at 7 bases. The receptor was isolated from a girl aged 2 to 10 with congenital amegakaryocytic thrombocytopenia, due to receive a stem cell transplant. The sample consisted of PBMCs, taken before TCRalphabeta/CD19-depleted stem cell transplant. This CDR3 is CSASSGTTTGELFF. The CDR3 DNA reads as TGCAGTGCTAGCTCCGGGACTACAACCGGGGAGCTGTTTTTT.